This TCR beta chain was recorded in a study of blood T cell repertoires in COVID-19. Turning to the study itself: The samples span acute and convalescent COVID-19 from the United States, Italy and Spain. From T cells, B-cell-depleted T cells, or PBMCs came the material, which was cDNA or gDNA.

Per germline, CDR1 KGHSH and CDR2 LQKENI. V was pared by 3 bases and J by 11 bases, with 14 bases of the junction left unmatched. The CDR3 consists of 16 residues. Under the authors' procedure: Reference gene primer amplification in the assay estimated nucleated cell counts. Data came from immunoSEQ multiplex PCR; TCRdb stores just in-frame clones and leaves some out. For V, J and clone size, that table is used; D and trimming come from the DNA. Here the sample spans some 110,000 clones, roughly 80% being singletons. The TCR originated in a man in his 70s with acute or convalescent COVID-19. The V and J genes are TRBV18 and TRBJ2-1, with 9 nucleotides matching TRBD1. Material: peripheral blood. This chain's CDR3 is CASSPRRGQGIPQQFF. The CDR3 nucleotides are TGTGCCAGCTCACCTCGACGGGGACAGGGAATACCCCAGCAGTTCTTC.